The sequence of this T cell receptor (beta chain) was determined in a study of T cell responses to AZD1222 COVID-19 vaccine (dated by TCRdb to 2020 to 2022). Describing the broader study: A total of more than 230 trial participants underwent TCR sequencing, of whom about 200 received two doses of AZD1222 and about 25 received two doses of the MenACWY control vaccine. Trial participants were enrolled by age into subgroups of 18-55, 56-69 and 70-plus years, and around 150, 28 and 57 TCR-sequenced participants, respectively, were included in these subgroups. General findings and caveats noted by the study authors: Conclusions about previously exposed vaccinees were limited because only a handful of AZD1222 recipients were SARS-CoV-2 seropositive at baseline. After two AZD1222 doses, both the breadth and the depth of spike-specific TCRs were significantly higher than at day 0 and than in MenACWY recipients. Because no day 14 peak-response samples were available, repertoires were characterized only after the peak T cell response. The whole spike protein was spanned by vaccine-associated CD4 TCRs, and dominant responses were seen in regions 160-218 and 743-854. The 56-69-year group was small, and its depth increase did not reach significance, likely because of low power. Reportedly, close to half of the unique spike-specific TCRs recognized epitopes lying outside the regions that are mutated in the B.1.351 and B.1.1.7 variants. Most participants were white British and females outnumbered males, and the authors suggested that clonal diversity may have been underestimated.

As to this clone: The target of this receptor is not known. Qualities for individual bases were not recorded, and no much larger clone is one base off.

Sample time point, as interpreted from the label and publication: sample from adult after SARS-CoV-2 infection, after symptom onset. Two convalescent COVID-19 patients, sampled after symptom onset from adults with prior SARS-CoV-2 infection, were also TCR-sequenced for comparison. The CDR3 regions of human TCRbeta chains were analyzed by immunosequencing. As for how the authors treated the data: Repertoire TCRs were checked for matches against a reference library of SARS-CoV-2-specific TCRs that had been generated using the MIRA antigen-specificity platform. Breadth meant the fraction of unique TCRs that were SARS-CoV-2-associated, whereas depth meant the fraction of total T cells that were SARS-CoV-2-associated. Using the MIRA data, every spike-specific TCR was mapped to the spike region that the TCR reacted to and assigned to either a CD4 or a CD8 class. Log10-transformed breadth and depth values were compared by one-way ANOVA with Sidak's multiple comparisons tests. TCRdb holds this immuneACCESS table with in-frame rearrangements only. Some clones are missing; in checked studies, unresolved V genes explain under half, and the rest has no known cause. The DNA was the basis for D and trimming; V, J and clone size are from that table. Counted in this sample were around 140,000 clones; approximately 93% of them appeared once. Of the sample, more than 10% is held by the ten largest clones.

This clonotype originated in an adult who had recovered from COVID-19. The input for sequencing was peripheral blood, taken after recovery from COVID-19.

The DNA sequence is as follows: TGTGCCAGCAGTTTATGGGGGACAGGGGGCGAGCAGTACTTC. Translated, this gives CASSLWGTGGEQYF. The V and J genes are TRBV28 and TRBJ2-7; 11 bases in between match TRBD1. Reading the germline V gene gives CDR1 MDHEN and CDR2 SYDVKM. The V end gives up 0 bases and the J end 6 bases, leaving 1 base in the junction not matched to a gene. The CDR3, from cysteine to phenylalanine, totals 14 residues. Kept here is only the CDR3 DNA, which spans 42 bases and is read in frame from base 1.